This T cell receptor beta chain appears in the sequencing data of a study of blood T cell repertoires in COVID-19. The wider study: T cells, B-cell-depleted T cells, or PBMCs provided the cDNA or gDNA that served as material.

The CDR3 consists of 15 residues. The ends were cut back, 6 bases at V and 0 bases at J, with 17 bases in the middle. CDR1 DFQATT and CDR2 SNEGSKA come from the germline V gene (reference sequence). Sequencing used immunoSEQ multiplex PCR; TCRdb keeps in-frame clones, though not all of them. The data show 650,000 to 800,000 clones, with more than 80% seen just once and around 0.3% held by the top ten. The chain uses TRBV20-1 and TRBJ2-5; tentatively, D is TRBD1 (5 bases). Sequenced: peripheral blood. The clonotype was recovered from a woman younger than 35 with acute or convalescent COVID-19. This chain's CDR3 is CSASGALTDQETQYF. The DNA of the CDR3 is TGCAGTGCCAGTGGGGCCCTGACAGACCAAGAGACCCAGTACTTC.